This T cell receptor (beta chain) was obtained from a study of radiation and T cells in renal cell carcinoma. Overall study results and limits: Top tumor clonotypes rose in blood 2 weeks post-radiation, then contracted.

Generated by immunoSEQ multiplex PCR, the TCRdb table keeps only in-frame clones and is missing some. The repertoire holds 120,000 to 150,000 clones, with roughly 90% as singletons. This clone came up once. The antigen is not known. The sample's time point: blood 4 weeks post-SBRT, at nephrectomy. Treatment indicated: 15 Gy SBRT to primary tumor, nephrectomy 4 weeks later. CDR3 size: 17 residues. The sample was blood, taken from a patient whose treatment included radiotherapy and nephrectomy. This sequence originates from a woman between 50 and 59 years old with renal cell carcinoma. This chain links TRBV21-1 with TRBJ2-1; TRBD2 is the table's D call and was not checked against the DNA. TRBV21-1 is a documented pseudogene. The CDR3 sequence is CASSKLIIRGLDNEQFF. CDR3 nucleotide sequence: TGTGCCAGCAGCAAGCTAATAATAAGGGGACTAGACAATGAGCAGTTCTTC.